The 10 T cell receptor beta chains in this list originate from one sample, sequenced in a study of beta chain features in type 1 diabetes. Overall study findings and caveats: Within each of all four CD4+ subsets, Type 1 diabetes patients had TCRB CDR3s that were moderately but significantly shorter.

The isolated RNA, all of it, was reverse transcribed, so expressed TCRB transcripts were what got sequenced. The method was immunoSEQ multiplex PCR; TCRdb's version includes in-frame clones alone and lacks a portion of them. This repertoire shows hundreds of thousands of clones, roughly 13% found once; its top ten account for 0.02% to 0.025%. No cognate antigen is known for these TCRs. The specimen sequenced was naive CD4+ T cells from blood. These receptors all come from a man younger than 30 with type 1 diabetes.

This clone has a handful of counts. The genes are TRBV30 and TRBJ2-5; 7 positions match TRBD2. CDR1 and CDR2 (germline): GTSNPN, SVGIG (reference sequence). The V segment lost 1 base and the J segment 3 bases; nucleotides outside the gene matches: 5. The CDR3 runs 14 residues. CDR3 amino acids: CAWSAQRGKETQYF. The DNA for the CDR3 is TGTGCCTGGAGTGCCCAGCGGGGAAAAGAGACCCAGTACTTC.

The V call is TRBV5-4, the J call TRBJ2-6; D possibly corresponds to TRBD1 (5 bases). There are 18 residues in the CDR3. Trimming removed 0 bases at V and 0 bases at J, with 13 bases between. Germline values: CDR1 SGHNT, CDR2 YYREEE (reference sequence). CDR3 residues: CASSLEGPVHSGANVLTF. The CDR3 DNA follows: TGTGCCAGCAGCTTGGAGGGGCCAGTCCACTCTGGGGCCAACGTCCTGACTTTC. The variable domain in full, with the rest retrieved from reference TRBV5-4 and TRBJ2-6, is ETGVTQSPTHLIKTRGQQVTLRCSSQSGHNTVSWYQQALGQGPQFIFQYYREEENGRGNFPPRFSGLQFPNYSSELNVNALELDDSALYLCASSLEGPVHSGANVLTFGAGSRLTVL.

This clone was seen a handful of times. The CDR3 DNA reads as TGTGCCAGCAGCGAACAGGGTGGCACAGATACGCAGTATTTT. Residues: CASSEQGGTDTQYF. The genes are TRBV11-3 and TRBJ2-3; weak D call: TRBD1 (6 bases). This CDR3 region has 14 residues. V lost 5 bases and J lost 1, with 10 bases in between. CDR1 is SGHNT, CDR2 YENEEA, per germline.

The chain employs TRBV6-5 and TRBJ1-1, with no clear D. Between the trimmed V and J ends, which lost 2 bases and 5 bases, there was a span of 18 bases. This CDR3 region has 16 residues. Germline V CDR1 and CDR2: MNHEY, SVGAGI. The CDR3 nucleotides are TGTGCCAGCAGTTACGGGGTTGGGGAATTGGGGACTGAAGCTTTCTTT. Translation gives CASSYGVGELGTEAFF.

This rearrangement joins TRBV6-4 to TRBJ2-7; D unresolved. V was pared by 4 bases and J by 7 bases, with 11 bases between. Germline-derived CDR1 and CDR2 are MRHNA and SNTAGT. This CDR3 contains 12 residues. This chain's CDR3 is CASSGHSGEQYF. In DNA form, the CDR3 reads TGTGCCAGCAGTGGTCACTCCGGTGAGCAGTACTTC.

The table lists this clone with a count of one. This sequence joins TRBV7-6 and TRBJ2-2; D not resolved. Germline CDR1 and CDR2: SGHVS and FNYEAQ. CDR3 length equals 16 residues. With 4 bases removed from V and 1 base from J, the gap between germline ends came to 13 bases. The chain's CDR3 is CASSSPPAGNTGELFF. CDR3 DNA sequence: TGTGCCAGCAGCTCACCACCCGCAGGGAACACCGGGGAGCTGTTTTTT.

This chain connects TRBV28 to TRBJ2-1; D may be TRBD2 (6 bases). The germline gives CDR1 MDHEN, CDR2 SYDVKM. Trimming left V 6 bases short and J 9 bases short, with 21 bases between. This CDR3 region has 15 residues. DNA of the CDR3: TGTGCCAGCAGCTCCCCGGGACTCCTCTGGGCTGAGCAGTTCTTC. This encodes CASSSPGLLWAEQFF.

CDR3 nucleotide sequence: TGTGCCAGCAGTTCCCCCGGGACCGTTCTCGGCGAGCAGTACTTC. Its translation is CASSSPGTVLGEQYF. This chain connects TRBV27 to TRBJ2-7; D tentatively reads TRBD1 or TRBD2 (5 bases each). This CDR3 contains 15 residues. Trimming shortened V by 4 bases and J by 6 bases, and 19 bases separated the two germline ends. Germline values: CDR1 MNHEY, CDR2 SMNVEV (reference sequence).

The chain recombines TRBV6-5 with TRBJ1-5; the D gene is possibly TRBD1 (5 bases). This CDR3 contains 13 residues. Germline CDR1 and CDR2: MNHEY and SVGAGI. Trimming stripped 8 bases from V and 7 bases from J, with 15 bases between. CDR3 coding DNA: TGTGCCAGCGGGGACGGACAAACCCAGCCCCAGCATTTT. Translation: CASGDGQTQPQHF.

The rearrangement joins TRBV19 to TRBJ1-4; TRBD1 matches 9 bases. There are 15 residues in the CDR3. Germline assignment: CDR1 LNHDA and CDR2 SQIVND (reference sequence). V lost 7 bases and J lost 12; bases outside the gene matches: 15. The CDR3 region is CASTLPGQGRRELFF. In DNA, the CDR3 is TGTGCCAGTACCCTTCCGGGACAGGGAAGAAGAGAACTGTTTTTT.